This T cell receptor beta chain was observed in a study of T cells expressing NK-cell markers. With respect to this clonotype: Its target is unknown.

The CDR3 totals 14 residues. Study findings and constraints: Clarity on HCMV specificity was lacking for the expanded NKG2C+ T cell clones.

No DNA is given; TCRdb re-called the 5' RACE reads and lists each CDR3 protein once. This sample's clone table lists about 460,000 distinct CDR3 sequences. V usage is TRBV12-3 or TRBV12-4 and J usage is TRBJ1-6; the TRBD1 assignment by TCRdb is unverifiable without DNA. This receptor was obtained from a woman aged 45-60 years in good health. Material for sequencing was blood T cells: a sorted CD56 or NKG2C T cell subset, CD4+ or CD8+ T cells, or bulk PBMC T cells (not recorded which). The CDR3 is CASSQQGNNSPLHF.